This TCR beta chain came from a study of early T cells in non-severe SARS-CoV-2 infection. Study background: Sequenced bulk RNA came from whole blood that was unsorted, and chains were unpaired.

Researchers attached unique molecular identifiers to individual cDNA molecules. MiXCR was run by TCRdb on the 5' RACE reads, yielding one entry per CDR3 protein. The sample carries about 55,000 distinct CDR3 sequences, 14% to 15% recorded once. Worth noting for this clonotype: The antigen is undetermined.

Germline V lookup: CDR1 SGHTA, CDR2 FQGNSA. Trimming pared 5 bases from V and 1 base from J, leaving 17 bases between. This CDR3 is 17 amino acids long. Broader study findings: Matches to VDJdb favored anti-spike CD8 responses and missed private and CD4 specificities.

The genes are TRBV7-2 and TRBJ2-2; D unclear. Source: whole blood, taken at baseline. The clonotype was recovered from an adult who was a healthcare worker with PCR-confirmed SARS-CoV-2 infection or an uninfected control (not recorded which). CDR3 sequence: CASSPEWPSKNTGELFF. As DNA, the CDR3 is TGTGCCAGCAGCCCCGAGTGGCCGTCAAAGAACACCGGGGAGCTGTTTTTT.